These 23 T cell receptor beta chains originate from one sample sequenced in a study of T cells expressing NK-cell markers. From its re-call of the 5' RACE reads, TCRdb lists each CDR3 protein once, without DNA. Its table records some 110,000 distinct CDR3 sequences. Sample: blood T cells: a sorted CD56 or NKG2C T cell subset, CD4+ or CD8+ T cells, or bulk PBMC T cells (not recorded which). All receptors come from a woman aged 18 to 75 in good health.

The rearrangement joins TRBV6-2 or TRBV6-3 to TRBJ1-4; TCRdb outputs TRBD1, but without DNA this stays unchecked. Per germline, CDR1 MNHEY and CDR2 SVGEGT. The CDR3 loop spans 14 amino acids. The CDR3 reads CASNPTGGDEKLFF.

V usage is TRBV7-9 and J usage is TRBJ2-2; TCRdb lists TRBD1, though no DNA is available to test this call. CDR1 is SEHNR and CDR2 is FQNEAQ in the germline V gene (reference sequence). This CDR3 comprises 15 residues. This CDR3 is CASTTDRVYTGELFF.

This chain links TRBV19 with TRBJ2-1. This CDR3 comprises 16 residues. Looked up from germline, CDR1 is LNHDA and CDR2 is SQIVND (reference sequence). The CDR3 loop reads CASSILTGSSYNEQFF.

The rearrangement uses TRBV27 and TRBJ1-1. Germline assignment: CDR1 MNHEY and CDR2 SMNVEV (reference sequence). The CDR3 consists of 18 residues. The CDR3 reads CASSFLPYGTAMNTEAFF.

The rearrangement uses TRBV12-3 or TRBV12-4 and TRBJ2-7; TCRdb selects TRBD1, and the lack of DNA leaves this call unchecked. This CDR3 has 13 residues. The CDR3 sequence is CASSFGRGYEQYF.

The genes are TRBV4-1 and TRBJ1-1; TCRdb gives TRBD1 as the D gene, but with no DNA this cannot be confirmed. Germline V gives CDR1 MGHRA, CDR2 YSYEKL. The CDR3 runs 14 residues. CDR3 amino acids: CASSQVTGNTEAFF.

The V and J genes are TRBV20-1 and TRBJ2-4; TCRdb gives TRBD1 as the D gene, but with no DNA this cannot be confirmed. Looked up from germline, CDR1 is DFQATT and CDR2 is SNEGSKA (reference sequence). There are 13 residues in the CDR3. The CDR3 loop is CSARVGDKNIQYF.

The CDR3 loop is CASSLALSDRGENTEAFF. The V call is TRBV7-6, the J call TRBJ1-1; the D call of TRBD1 rests on TCRdb alone, since no DNA is present to check it. Germline V gene data show CDR1 as SGHVS and CDR2 as FNYEAQ. This CDR3 contains 18 residues.

CDR3: CASSYGVAGEIAQYF. The chain has TRBV6-5 and TRBJ2-3; the D call from TCRdb, TRBD2, cannot be confirmed without DNA. Germline-derived CDR1 and CDR2 are MNHEY and SVGAGI. The CDR3 has 15 amino acids.

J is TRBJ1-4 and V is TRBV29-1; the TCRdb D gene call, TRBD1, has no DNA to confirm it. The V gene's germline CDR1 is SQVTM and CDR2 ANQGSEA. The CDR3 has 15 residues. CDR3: CSVGGGGATNEKLFF.

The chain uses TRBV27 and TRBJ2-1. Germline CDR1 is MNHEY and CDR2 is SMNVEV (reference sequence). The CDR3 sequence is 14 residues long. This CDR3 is CASTEGASYNEQFF.

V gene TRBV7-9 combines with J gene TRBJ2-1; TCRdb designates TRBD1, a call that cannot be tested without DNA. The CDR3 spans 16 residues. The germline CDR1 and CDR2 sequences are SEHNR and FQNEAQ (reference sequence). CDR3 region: CASSPTADASYNEQFF.

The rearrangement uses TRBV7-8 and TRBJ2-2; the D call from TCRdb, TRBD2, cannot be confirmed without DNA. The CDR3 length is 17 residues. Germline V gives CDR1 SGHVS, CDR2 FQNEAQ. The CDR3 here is CASSLVPSGTNTGELFF.

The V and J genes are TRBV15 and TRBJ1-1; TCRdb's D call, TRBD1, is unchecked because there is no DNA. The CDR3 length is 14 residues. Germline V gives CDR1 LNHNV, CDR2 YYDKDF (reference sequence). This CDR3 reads CATSRGTGNTEAFF.

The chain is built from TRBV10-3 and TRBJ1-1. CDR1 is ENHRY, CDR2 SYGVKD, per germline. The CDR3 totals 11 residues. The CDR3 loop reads CAINPRTEAFF.

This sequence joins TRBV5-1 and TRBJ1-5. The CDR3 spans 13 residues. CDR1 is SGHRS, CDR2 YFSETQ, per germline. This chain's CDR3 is CASSLASDQPQHF.

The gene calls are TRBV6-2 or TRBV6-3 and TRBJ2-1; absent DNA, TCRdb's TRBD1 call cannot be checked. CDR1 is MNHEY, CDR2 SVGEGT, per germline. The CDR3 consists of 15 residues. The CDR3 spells CASSYWGHSYNEQFF.

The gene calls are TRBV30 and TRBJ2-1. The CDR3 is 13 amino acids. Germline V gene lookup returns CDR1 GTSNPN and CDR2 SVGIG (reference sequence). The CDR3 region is CAWKYYTYNEQFF.

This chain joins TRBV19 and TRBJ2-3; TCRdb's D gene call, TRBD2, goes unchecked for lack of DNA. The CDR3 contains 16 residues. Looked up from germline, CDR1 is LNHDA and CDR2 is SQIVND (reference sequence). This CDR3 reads CASSILVGPSTDTQYF.

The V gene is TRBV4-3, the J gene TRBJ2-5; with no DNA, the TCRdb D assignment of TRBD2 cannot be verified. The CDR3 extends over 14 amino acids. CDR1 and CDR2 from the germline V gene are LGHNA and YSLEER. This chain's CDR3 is CASGTSGVQETQYF.

This CDR3 is CASSFDRGFYEQYF. The chain is built from TRBV5-1 and TRBJ2-7. The CDR3 sequence is 14 residues long. Germline-derived CDR1 and CDR2 are SGHRS and YFSETQ. The entire variable domain, with the rest obtained from reference TRBV5-1 and TRBJ2-7, is as follows: KAGVTQTPRYLIKTRGQQVTLSCSPISGHRSVSWYQQTPGQGLQFLFEYFSETQRNKGNFPGRFSGRQFSNSRSEMNVSTLELGDSALYLCASSFDRGFYEQYFGPGTRLTVT.

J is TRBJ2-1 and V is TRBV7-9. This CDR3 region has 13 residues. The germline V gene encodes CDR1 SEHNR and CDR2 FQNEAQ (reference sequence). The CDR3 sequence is CASSFPAGNEQFF.

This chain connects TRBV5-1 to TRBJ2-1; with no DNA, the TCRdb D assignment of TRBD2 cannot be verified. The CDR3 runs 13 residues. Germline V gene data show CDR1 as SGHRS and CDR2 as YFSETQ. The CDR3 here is CASSAATSLEQFF.